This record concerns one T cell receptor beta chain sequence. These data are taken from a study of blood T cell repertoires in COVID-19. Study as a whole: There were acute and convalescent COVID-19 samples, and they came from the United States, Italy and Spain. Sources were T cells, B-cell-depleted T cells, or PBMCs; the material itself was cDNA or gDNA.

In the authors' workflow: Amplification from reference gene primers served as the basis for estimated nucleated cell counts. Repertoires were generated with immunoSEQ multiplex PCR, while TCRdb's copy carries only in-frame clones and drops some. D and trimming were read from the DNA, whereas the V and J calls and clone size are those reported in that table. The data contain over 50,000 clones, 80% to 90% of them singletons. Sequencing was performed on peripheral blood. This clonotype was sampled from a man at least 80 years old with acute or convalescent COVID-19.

CDR3 protein: CASSDPGTRASYNEQFF. CDR3 sequence (DNA): TGTGCCAGCAGTGACCCCGGGACTAGAGCTTCCTACAATGAGCAGTTCTTC. The chain employs TRBV2 and TRBJ2-1; 8 positions match TRBD2. The germline CDR1 and CDR2 sequences are SNHLY and FYNNEI. The CDR3 runs 17 residues. J lost 1 base, V lost 3 bases, and 8 bases had no gene match.